This is a list of T cell receptor beta chains from one sample in a study of vaccination and CD4 T cells after COVID-19. The antigens of these receptors remain unknown. One entry per CDR3 protein, called by TCRdb with MiXCR from the PCR reads. The sample contains more than 9,500 distinct CDR3 sequences, less than 40% of which appear only once. The sequencing sample was made of cultured CD4+ T cells from blood. Source of these receptors: a human donor with COVID-19. Each CDR3 is given with its conserved first and last residue. The D gene is left open where the match is weak. Only some rows state a clone size, as once, few, many or a class for expanded clones.

TRBV19,.,.,TRBJ1-2,CASKDGWGANYGYTF,TGTGCCAGTAAAGACGGGTGGGGAGCTAACTATGGCTACACCTTC
TRBV19,TRBD1,.,TRBJ2-7,CASSSQFRDRGQREQYF,TGTGCCAGTAGTTCTCAATTCCGGGACAGGGGGCAGCGCGAGCAGTACTTC
TRBV4-1,.,.,TRBJ1-1,CASSQDEVTEAFF,TGCGCCAGCAGCCAAGACGAAGTCACTGAAGCTTTCTTT
TRBV6-4,.,few,TRBJ1-2,CASSPIFKALMGYTF,TGTGCCAGCAGTCCCATTTTCAAGGCCCTAATGGGCTACACCTTC
TRBV6-2/TRBV6-3,.,.,TRBJ1-1,CASEEGHPGTEAFF,TGTGCCAGCGAAGAGGGACACCCTGGGACTGAAGCTTTCTTT
TRBV23-1,.,few,TRBJ2-3,CASSRDSGGYADTQYF,TGCGCCAGCAGCAGGGATTCGGGGGGCTACGCAGATACGCAGTATTTT
TRBV7-6,.,.,TRBJ1-2,CASSFYGYTF,TGTGCCAGCAGCTTTTATGGCTACACCTTC
TRBV28,TRBD1,.,TRBJ2-5,CASRTGTAPQETQYF,TGTGCCAGCAGAACCGGGACAGCGCCCCAAGAGACCCAGTACTTC
TRBV29-1,.,.,TRBJ2-7,CSVGGSYEQYF,TGCAGCGTTGGGGGCAGCTACGAGCAGTACTTC
TRBV9,.,.,TRBJ1-2,CASSPQRGALSRYTF,TGTGCCAGCAGCCCGCAGAGGGGGGCCCTCTCACGCTACACCTTC
TRBV2,.,once,TRBJ1-3,CAKTNPSGNTIYF,TGTGCCAAGACGAATCCGAGTGGAAACACCATATATTTT
TRBV27,TRBD1,few,TRBJ2-7,CASSAKQGATYEQYF,TGTGCCAGCAGCGCCAAACAGGGGGCCACCTACGAGCAGTACTTC
TRBV6-2/TRBV6-3,.,few,TRBJ2-2,CASSTNTGELFF,TGTGCCAGCAGTACTAACACCGGGGAGCTGTTTTTT
TRBV6-4,.,few,TRBJ2-7,CASSDPATGHEQYF,TGTGCCAGCAGTGACCCCGCCACAGGCCACGAGCAGTACTTC
TRBV19,TRBD2,few,TRBJ2-5,CASSEAGRGTGETQYF,TGTGCCAGTAGTGAAGCGGGGCGGGGAACGGGGGAGACCCAGTACTTC
TRBV7-2,.,.,TRBJ1-5,CASSLVGGNQPQHF,TGTGCCAGCAGCTTAGTTGGGGGCAATCAGCCCCAGCATTTT
TRBV10-1,.,.,TRBJ1-2,CASSESYRGYGYTF,TGCGCCAGCAGTGAGTCTTATCGGGGGTATGGCTACACCTTC
TRBV7-2,.,medium-sized,TRBJ1-3,CASSLAGPGSGNTIYF,TGTGCCAGCAGCTTAGCCGGCCCAGGGTCGGGAAACACCATATATTTT
TRBV6-5,.,.,TRBJ2-7,CASSSGQPYEQYF,TGTGCCAGCAGTTCTGGACAGCCCTACGAGCAGTACTTC
TRBV5-4,TRBD1,.,TRBJ1-1,CASSHRGGTEAFF,TGTGCCAGCAGTCACAGGGGCGGCACTGAAGCTTTCTTT
TRBV19,.,few,TRBJ2-7,CASSIDSPYEQYF,TGTGCCAGTAGTATCGACTCCCCCTACGAGCAGTACTTC
TRBV7-7,.,.,TRBJ2-5,CASSPPGRTGRETQYF,TGTGCTAGCAGCCCGCCCGGACGGACCGGGAGAGAGACCCAGTACTTC
TRBV5-1,.,.,TRBJ1-1,CASSLGARSNTEAFF,TGCGCCAGCAGCTTGGGCGCGAGATCCAACACTGAAGCTTTCTTT
TRBV6-1,.,few,TRBJ1-2,CASSIRGGGYYGYTF,TGTGCCAGCAGTATACGGGGGGGAGGCTACTATGGCTACACCTTC
TRBV5-1,TRBD1,.,TRBJ2-7,CASSLQGANEQYF,TGCGCCAGCAGCTTACAGGGGGCAAACGAGCAGTACTTC
TRBV20-1,.,few,TRBJ1-2,CSAQLYGGYTF,TGCAGTGCTCAGCTCTATGGGGGCTACACCTTC
TRBV25-1,.,few,TRBJ1-2,CASSEHRYYGYTF,TGTGCCAGCAGTGAGCACAGGTACTATGGCTACACCTTC
TRBV11-3,.,few,TRBJ2-7,CASSLPGPGTYEQYF,TGTGCCAGCAGCCTTCCGGGACCGGGAACCTACGAGCAGTACTTC
TRBV12-3/TRBV12-4,.,.,TRBJ1-1,CASSLVGRMNTEAFF,TGTGCCAGCAGTTTGGTTGGACGGATGAACACTGAAGCTTTCTTT
TRBV18,.,.,TRBJ2-5,CASSPGIETQYF,TGTGCCAGCTCACCAGGGATAGAGACCCAGTACTTC
TRBV20-1,.,medium-sized,TRBJ1-2,CSARPQALYGYTF,TGCAGTGCAAGACCACAGGCACTCTATGGCTACACCTTC
TRBV10-3,TRBD2,.,TRBJ2-2,CAISDSGGASGELFF,TGTGCCATCAGTGATAGCGGGGGGGCCAGCGGGGAGCTGTTTTTT
TRBV5-4,.,.,TRBJ1-2,CASSLGHTKANYGYTF,TGTGCCAGCAGCTTGGGACATACTAAGGCAAACTATGGCTACACCTTC
TRBV11-2,.,.,TRBJ2-6,CASSLSGANVLTF,TGTGCCAGCAGCTTATCGGGGGCCAACGTCCTGACTTTC
TRBV30,.,.,TRBJ1-4,CAWSQGRDEKLFF,TGTGCCTGGAGTCAGGGGAGGGATGAAAAACTGTTTTTT
TRBV28,.,.,TRBJ2-5,CASSSLGFQETQYF,TGTGCCAGCAGTTCGTTGGGCTTCCAAGAGACCCAGTACTTC
TRBV20-1,TRBD2,.,TRBJ2-7,CSAPWAGGRDEQYF,TGCAGTGCGCCATGGGCGGGGGGGCGAGACGAGCAGTACTTC
TRBV7-3,.,.,TRBJ2-3,CASSRTRTDTQYF,TGTGCCAGCAGTCGAACTAGAACAGATACGCAGTATTTT
TRBV6-2/TRBV6-3,TRBD2,few,TRBJ2-1,CASSYYAGGSSYNEQFF,TGTGCCAGCAGTTACTACGCGGGAGGAAGCTCCTACAATGAGCAGTTCTTC
TRBV12-2,.,.,TRBJ2-2,CANTGVPGELFF,TGTGCGAACACGGGCGTACCCGGGGAGCTGTTTTTT
TRBV30,.,.,TRBJ1-1,CAWSGQYTEAFF,TGTGCCTGGAGTGGACAGTACACTGAAGCTTTCTTT
TRBV2,.,.,TRBJ1-1,CASSGSPRGTEAFF,TGTGCCAGCAGCGGGTCCCCACGAGGCACTGAAGCTTTCTTT
TRBV10-3,.,.,TRBJ1-4,CAISESLSGGSEKLFF,TGTGCCATCAGTGAGTCCTTGTCCGGCGGGTCTGAAAAACTGTTTTTT
TRBV30,.,.,TRBJ1-5,CAWSAIIERQPQHF,TGTGCCTGGAGTGCCATCATTGAACGACAGCCCCAGCATTTT
TRBV20-1,.,few,TRBJ1-1,CSAPSGGSTEAFF,TGCAGTGCCCCGTCCGGGGGCAGTACTGAAGCTTTCTTT
TRBV20-1,.,.,TRBJ2-5,CSARMGGPGETQYF,TGCAGTGCTAGAATGGGGGGGCCTGGGGAGACCCAGTACTTC
TRBV2,.,few,TRBJ1-2,CASSRDNNYGYTF,TGTGCCAGCAGCAGGGACAACAACTATGGCTACACCTTC
TRBV12-3/TRBV12-4,TRBD1,.,TRBJ1-5,CASSRQGVGGNQPQHF,TGTGCCAGCAGCCGCCAGGGGGTGGGGGGCAATCAGCCCCAGCATTTT
TRBV6-1,TRBD1,.,TRBJ2-7,CASSGSGQGENEQYF,TGTGCCAGCAGTGGATCGGGACAGGGGGAAAACGAGCAGTACTTC
TRBV25-1,.,.,TRBJ1-2,CASSDPADAYGYTF,TGTGCCAGCAGTGACCCAGCCGACGCCTATGGCTACACCTTC
TRBV7-9,.,few,TRBJ2-2,CASPKGAVGDTGELFF,TGTGCCAGCCCCAAAGGAGCGGTCGGGGACACCGGGGAGCTGTTTTTT
TRBV7-2,.,few,TRBJ1-2,CASSLRLGGYTF,TGTGCCAGCAGCCTGAGGTTGGGAGGCTACACCTTC
TRBV12-5,TRBD1,.,TRBJ2-3,CASSKTGDPDTQYF,TGTGCTAGCTCCAAGACAGGGGACCCAGATACGCAGTATTTT
TRBV25-1,TRBD1,.,TRBJ2-3,CASSEYGTGDSDTQYF,TGTGCCAGCAGTGAATACGGGACAGGGGATTCAGATACGCAGTATTTT